These 11 T cell receptor beta chains came from one sample sequenced in a study of blood T cell repertoires in COVID-19. Measured with immunoSEQ multiplex PCR; TCRdb has only the in-frame clones, and not every one. The top ten hold about a tenth of the sample, which has 69,000 or so clones, 80% to 85% seen once. The sequenced sample was peripheral blood. The receptors come from an elderly woman with acute or convalescent COVID-19.

This sequence joins TRBV3-1 (or the pseudogene TRBV3-2) and TRBJ1-6, with D perhaps matching TRBD1 (5 bases). There are 17 residues in the CDR3. Germline V gives CDR1 LGHDT, CDR2 YNNKEL (reference sequence). Deletions cut 3 bases from V and 1 base from J, with 13 bases between. The CDR3, as DNA: TGTGCCAGCAGCCAGGAAGGGGAAGGGTCCTATAATTCACCCCTCCACTTT. Translated: CASSQEGEGSYNSPLHF.

V and J are TRBV29-1 and TRBJ1-1, with 8 bases lining up with TRBD1. The CDR3 is made up of 14 amino acids. Germline lookup yields CDR1 SQVTM and CDR2 ANQGSEA. Trimming took 6 bases from V and 0 from J; bases not matched to a gene: 6. CDR3 sequence: CSVRQGIMNTEAFF. The CDR3 nucleotides are TGCAGCGTGAGACAGGGGATCATGAACACTGAAGCTTTCTTT.

The chain employs TRBV15 and TRBJ2-7, with a weak D call TRBD1 (5 bases). CDR3 size: 14 residues. Germline values: CDR1 LNHNV, CDR2 YYDKDF (reference sequence). The V gene lost 0 bases and the J gene lost 1 base, with 7 bases spanning the gap. The CDR3 DNA sequence: TGTGCCACCAGCAGAGATAGGGGTTCCTACGAGCAGTACTTC. This translates into CATSRDRGSYEQYF. Drawing the rest from reference TRBV15 and TRBJ2-7, the complete variable domain is DAMVIQNPRYQVTQFGKPVTLSCSQTLNHNVMYWYQQKSSQAPKLLFHYYDKDFNNEADTPDNFQSRRPNTSFCFLDIRSPGLGDTAMYLCATSRDRGSYEQYFGPGTRLTVT.

The CDR3 sequence: CATSDSGRDTQYF. Here the CDR3 DNA reads TGTGCCACCAGTGACTCAGGGAGGGATACGCAGTATTTT. The chain uses TRBV24-1 and TRBJ2-3; D possibly corresponds to TRBD2 (6 bases). V lost 4 bases, J lost 6 bases, and 10 bases lay in between. The length of the CDR3 is 13 residues. Germline CDR1 reads KGHDR; CDR2 reads SFDVKD.

CDR3 amino acids: CASSLNGRGAADTQYF. The CDR3 coding sequence is TGTGCCAGCAGCTTAAATGGGCGGGGGGCCGCAGATACGCAGTATTTT. The chain recombines TRBV7-2 with TRBJ2-3, with 8 bases aligning to TRBD2. Germline values: CDR1 SGHTA, CDR2 FQGNSA. The CDR3 runs to 16 residues. Trimming took 2 bases from V and 4 from J; bases not matched to a gene: 8.

CDR3 DNA: TGTGCCAGCAGTGAGAGGGGACTAGCGGGGGGGCCCGGTGCGGAGACCCAGTACTTC. The encoded protein is CASSERGLAGGPGAETQYF. This chain connects TRBV6-1 to TRBJ2-5; 16 bases line up with TRBD2. V lost 3 bases to trimming and J lost 5 bases; unmatched junction nucleotides: 12. CDR1 is MNHNS and CDR2 is SASEGT in the germline V gene. The CDR3 length is 19 residues.

The chain recombines TRBV6-5 with TRBJ2-7, with TRBD1 matching 7 bases. CDR1 is MNHEY and CDR2 is SVGAGI in the germline V gene. This CDR3 is 13 amino acids long. V lost 8 bases to trimming and J lost 2 bases; unmatched junction nucleotides: 6. DNA for the CDR3: TGTGCCAGCCGATCGACAGGGACCTACGAGCAGTACTTC. This gives the protein CASRSTGTYEQYF.

This rearrangement joins TRBV5-4 to TRBJ2-1, with 9 bases identical to TRBD1. The junction had 6 bases not matched to a gene; V was cut back by 6 bases and J by 2 bases. This CDR3 has 15 amino acids. In germline, CDR1 is SGHNT, CDR2 YYREEE (reference sequence). CDR3: CASNNRGRPYNEQFF. As DNA, the CDR3 is TGTGCCAGCAACAACAGGGGGCGGCCCTACAATGAGCAGTTCTTC.

The chain employs TRBV20-1 and TRBJ2-7; TRBD2 aligns across 12 bases. V trimming: 3 bases; J trimming: 4 bases; junction bases outside the gene matches: 4. This CDR3 has 14 amino acids. The V gene's germline CDR1 is DFQATT and CDR2 SNEGSKA (reference sequence). CDR3 DNA sequence: TGCAGTGCTAGTCACGGGACTAGCGGGTACGAGCAGTACTTC. Its protein product is CSASHGTSGYEQYF.

The gene calls are TRBV5-6 and TRBJ2-5, with a possible D match to TRBD1 (5 bases). CDR1 and CDR2 from the germline V gene are SGHDT and YYEEEE. CDR3 size: 15 residues. V shed 0 bases and J shed 2 bases, with 11 bases lying between them. The CDR3 DNA reads TGTGCCAGCAGCTTGGCCAAGGGGCTTCAAGAGACCCAGTACTTC. Translation gives CASSLAKGLQETQYF.

The CDR3 region is CASSIAPGQIAYEQYF. CDR3 nucleotides: TGTGCCAGTAGTATAGCCCCGGGACAGATAGCCTACGAGCAGTACTTC. V usage is TRBV19 and J usage is TRBJ2-7, with TRBD1 identical over 7 bases. V shed 1 base and J 2 bases; nucleotides not matched to a gene: 8. Germline assignment: CDR1 LNHDA and CDR2 SQIVND (reference sequence). This CDR3 spans 16 amino acids.